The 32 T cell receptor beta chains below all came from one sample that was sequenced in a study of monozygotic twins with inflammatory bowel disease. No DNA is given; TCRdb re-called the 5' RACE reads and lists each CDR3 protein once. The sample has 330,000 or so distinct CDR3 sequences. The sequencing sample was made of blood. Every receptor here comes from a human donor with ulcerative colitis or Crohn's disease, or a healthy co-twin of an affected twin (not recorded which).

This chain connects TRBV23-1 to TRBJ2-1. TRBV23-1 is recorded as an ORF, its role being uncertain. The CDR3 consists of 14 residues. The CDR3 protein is CASSPSVGVDEQFF.

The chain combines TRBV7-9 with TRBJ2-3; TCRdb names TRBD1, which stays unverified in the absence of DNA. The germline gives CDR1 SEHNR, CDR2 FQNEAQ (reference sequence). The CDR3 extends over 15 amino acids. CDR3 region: CASSLAEGLLDTQYF.

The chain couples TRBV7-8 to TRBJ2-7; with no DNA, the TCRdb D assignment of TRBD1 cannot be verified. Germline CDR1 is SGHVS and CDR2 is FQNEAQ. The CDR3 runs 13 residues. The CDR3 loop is CASSNQGTYEQYF.

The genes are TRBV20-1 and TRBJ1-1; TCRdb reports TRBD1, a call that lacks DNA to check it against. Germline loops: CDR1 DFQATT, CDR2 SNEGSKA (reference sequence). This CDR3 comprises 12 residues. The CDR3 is CSARGTASEAFF.

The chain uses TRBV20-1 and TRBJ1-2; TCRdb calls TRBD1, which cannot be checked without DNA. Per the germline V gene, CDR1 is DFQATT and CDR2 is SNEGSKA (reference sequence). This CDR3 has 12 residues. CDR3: CSASGGKMGYTF.

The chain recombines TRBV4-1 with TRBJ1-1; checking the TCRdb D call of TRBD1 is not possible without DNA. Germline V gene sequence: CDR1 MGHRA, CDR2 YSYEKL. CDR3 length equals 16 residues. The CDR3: CASSQPNRGLNTEAFF.

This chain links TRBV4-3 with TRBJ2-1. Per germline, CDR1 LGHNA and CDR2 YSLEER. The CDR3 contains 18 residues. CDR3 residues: CASSQDSFSASSYNEQFF.

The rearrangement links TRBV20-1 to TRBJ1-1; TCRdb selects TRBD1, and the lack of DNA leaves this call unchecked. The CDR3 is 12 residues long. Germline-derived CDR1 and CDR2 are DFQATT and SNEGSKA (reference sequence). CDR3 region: CSAREWTNKAFF.

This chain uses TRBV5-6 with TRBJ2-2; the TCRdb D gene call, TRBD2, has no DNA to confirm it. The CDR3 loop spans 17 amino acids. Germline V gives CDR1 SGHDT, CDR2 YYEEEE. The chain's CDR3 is CASSPGLTRERSGELFF.

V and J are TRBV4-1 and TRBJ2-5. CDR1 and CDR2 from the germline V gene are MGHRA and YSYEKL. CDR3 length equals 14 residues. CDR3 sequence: CASKPTPTQETQYF.

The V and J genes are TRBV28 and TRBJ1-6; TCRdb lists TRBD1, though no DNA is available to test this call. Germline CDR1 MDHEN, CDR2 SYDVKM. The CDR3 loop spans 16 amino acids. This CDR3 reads CASSPRDIFLTSPLHF.

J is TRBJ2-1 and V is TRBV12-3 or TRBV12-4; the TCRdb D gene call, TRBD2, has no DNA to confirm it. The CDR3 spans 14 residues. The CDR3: CASILLGPWDEHFF.

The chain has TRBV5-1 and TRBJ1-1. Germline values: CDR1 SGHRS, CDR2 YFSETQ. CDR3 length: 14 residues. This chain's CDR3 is CASSLAGRDTEAFF.

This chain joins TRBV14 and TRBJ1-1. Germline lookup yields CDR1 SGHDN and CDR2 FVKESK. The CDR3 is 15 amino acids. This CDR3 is CASSHISRTGTEAFF. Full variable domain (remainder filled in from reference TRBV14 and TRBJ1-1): EAGVTQFPSHSVIEKGQTVTLRCDPISGHDNLYWYRRVMGKEIKFLLHFVKESKQDESGMPNNRFLAERTGGTYSTLKVQPAELEDSGVYFCASSHISRTGTEAFFGQGTRLTVV.

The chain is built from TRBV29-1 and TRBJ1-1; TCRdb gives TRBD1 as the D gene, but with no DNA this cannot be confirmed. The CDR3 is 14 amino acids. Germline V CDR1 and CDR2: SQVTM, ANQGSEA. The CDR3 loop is CSATQGKLNTEAFF.

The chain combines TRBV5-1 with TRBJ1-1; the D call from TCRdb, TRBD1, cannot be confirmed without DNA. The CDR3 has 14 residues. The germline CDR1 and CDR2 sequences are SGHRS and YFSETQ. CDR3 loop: CASSLRTGDTEAFF.

The CDR3 loop reads CASSAGTGGETQYF. The rearrangement joins TRBV7-7 to TRBJ2-5; TCRdb names TRBD1, which stays unverified in the absence of DNA. This CDR3 spans 14 amino acids. Germline V gene data show CDR1 as SSHAT and CDR2 as FNYEAQ (reference sequence).

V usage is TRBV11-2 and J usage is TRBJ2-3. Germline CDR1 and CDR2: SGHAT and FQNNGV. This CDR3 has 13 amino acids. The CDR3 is CASSLAPEDTQYF. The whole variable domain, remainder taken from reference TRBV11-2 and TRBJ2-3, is EAGVAQSPRYKIIEKRQSVAFWCNPISGHATLYWYQQILGQGPKLLIQFQNNGVVDDSQLPKDRFSAERLKGVDSTLKIQPAKLEDSAVYLCASSLAPEDTQYFGPGTRLTVL.

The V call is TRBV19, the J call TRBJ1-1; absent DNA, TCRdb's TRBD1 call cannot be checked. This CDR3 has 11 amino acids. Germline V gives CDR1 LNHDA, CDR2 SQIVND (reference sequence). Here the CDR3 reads CASSHRAVAFF.

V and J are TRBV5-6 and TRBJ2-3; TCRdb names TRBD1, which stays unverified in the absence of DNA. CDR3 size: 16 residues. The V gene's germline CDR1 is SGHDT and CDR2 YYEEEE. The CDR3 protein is CASSTSGQDSTDTQYF.

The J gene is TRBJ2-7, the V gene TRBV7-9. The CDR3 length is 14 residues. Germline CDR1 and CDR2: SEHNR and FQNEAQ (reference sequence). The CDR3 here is CASSRGGVDYEQYF. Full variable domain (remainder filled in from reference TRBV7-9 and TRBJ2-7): DTGVSQNPRHKITKRGQNVTFRCDPISEHNRLYWYRQTLGQGPEFLTYFQNEAQLEKSRLLSDRFSAERPKGSFSTLEIQRTEQGDSAMYLCASSRGGVDYEQYFGPGTRLTVT.

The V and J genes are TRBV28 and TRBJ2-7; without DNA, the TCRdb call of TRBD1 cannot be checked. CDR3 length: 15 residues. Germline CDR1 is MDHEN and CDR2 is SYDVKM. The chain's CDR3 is CASSLSEFRGVFQNF.

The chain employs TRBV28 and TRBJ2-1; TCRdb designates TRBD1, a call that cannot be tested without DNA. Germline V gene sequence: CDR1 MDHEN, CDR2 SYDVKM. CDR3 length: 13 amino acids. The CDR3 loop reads CASSLAPFGEQFF.

CDR3: CSAYREGEKLFF. The chain employs TRBV29-1 and TRBJ1-4; as DNA is missing, the TRBD1 call by TCRdb cannot be tested. Germline assignment: CDR1 SQVTM and CDR2 ANQGSEA. This CDR3 is 12 amino acids long.

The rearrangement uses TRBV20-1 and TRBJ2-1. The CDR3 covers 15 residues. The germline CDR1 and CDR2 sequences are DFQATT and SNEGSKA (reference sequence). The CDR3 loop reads CSARDPSDWVNEQFF.

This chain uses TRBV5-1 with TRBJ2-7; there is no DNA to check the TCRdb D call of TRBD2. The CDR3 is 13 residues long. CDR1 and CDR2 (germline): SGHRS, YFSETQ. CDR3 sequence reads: CASSLDRGLEQNF.

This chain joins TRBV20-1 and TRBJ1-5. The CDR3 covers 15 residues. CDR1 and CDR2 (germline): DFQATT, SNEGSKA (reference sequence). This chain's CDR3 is CSATSGGWAEQPQHF.

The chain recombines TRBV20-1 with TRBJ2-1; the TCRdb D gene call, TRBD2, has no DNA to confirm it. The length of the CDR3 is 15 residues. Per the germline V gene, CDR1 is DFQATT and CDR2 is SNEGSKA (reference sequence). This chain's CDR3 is CSAPSLAGGPDEQFF.

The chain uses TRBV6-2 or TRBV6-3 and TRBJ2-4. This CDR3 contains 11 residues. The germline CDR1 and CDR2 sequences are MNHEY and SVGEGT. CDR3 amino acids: CASSQRDVQYF.

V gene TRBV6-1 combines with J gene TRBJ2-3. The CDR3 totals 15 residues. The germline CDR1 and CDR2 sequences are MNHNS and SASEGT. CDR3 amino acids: CAVAYGGLSTDTQYF.

CDR3 sequence reads: CSARAGIPTRWYEQYF. This chain links TRBV20-1 with TRBJ2-7; the TCRdb call, TRBD2, lacks DNA for checking. CDR3 size: 16 residues. Germline CDR1 DFQATT, CDR2 SNEGSKA (reference sequence).

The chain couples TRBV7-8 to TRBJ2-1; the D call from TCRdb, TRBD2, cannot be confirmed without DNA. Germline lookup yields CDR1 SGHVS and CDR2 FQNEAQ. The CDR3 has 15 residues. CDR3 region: CASSDTGTDYNEQFF.